The sequence of this T cell receptor beta chain was determined in a study of glioma-infiltrating T cells. TCR alpha and beta CDR3 regions were amplified from RNA using iRepertoire nested multiplex PCR. Input was 100-400 ng of tissue mRNA or PBMC total RNA. One entry per CDR3 protein results from TCRdb running MiXCR on the multiplex PCR reads. In the table there are 15,000 to 20,000 distinct CDR3 sequences, more than 45% of which are singletons. Study findings and constraints: CDR3 overlap between tissue and blood was very small. Non-neoplastic patients had below-expected tissue-blood divergence, while all gliomas exceeded expectation.

The CDR3 has 14 residues. The germline V and J ends were trimmed by 9 bases and 0 bases, with 12 bases remaining between them. In germline, CDR1 is MGHDK, CDR2 SYGVNS. This clonotype turned up a few times. The antigen is unknown. This chain links TRBV25-1 with TRBJ2-1, with a weak D call TRBD2 (6 bases). The receptor's source is a human donor with low-grade glioma or glioblastoma, undergoing nonglioma brain surgery, or in good health (not recorded which). Sequencing was carried out using glioma tissue, nonneoplastic brain tissue, or PBMCs (not recorded which). CDR3 coding DNA: TGTGCCAGTCGCGGGGAGACCTCCTACAATGAGCAGTTCTTC. This gives the protein CASRGETSYNEQFF. Complete variable domain (other parts from reference TRBV25-1 and TRBJ2-1): EADIYQTPRYLVIGTGKKITLECSQTMGHDKMYWYQQDPGMELHLIHYSYGVNSTEKGDLSSESTVSRIRTEHFPLTLESARPSHTSQYLCASRGETSYNEQFFGPGTRLTVL.